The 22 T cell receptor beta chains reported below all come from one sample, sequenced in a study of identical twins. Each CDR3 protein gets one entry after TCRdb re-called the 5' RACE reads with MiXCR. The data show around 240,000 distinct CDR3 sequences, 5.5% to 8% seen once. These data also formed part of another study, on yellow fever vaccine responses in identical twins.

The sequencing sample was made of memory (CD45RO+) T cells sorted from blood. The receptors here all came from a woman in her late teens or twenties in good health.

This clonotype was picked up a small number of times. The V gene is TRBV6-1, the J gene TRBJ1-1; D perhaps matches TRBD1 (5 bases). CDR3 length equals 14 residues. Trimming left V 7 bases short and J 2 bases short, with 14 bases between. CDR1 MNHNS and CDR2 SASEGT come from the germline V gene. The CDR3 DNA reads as TGTGCCAGCATGGGGGGGACGGCTAACACTGAAGCTTTCTTT. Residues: CASMGGTANTEAFF.

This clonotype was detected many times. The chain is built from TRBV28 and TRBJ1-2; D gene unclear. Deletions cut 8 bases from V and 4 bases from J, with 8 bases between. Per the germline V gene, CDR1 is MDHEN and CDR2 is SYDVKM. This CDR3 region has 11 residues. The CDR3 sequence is CASGVSYGYTF. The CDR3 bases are TGTGCCAGCGGCGTATCCTATGGCTACACCTTC.

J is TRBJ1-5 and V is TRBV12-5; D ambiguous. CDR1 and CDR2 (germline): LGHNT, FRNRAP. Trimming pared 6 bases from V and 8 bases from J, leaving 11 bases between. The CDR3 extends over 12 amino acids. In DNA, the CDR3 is TGTGCTAGTGGAAATCAGTGGGAGCCCCAGCATTTT. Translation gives CASGNQWEPQHF. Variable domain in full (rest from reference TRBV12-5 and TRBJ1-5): DARVTQTPRHKVTEMGQEVTMRCQPILGHNTVFWYRQTMMQGLELLAYFRNRAPLDDSGMPKDRFSAEMPDATLATLKIQPSEPRDSAVYFCASGNQWEPQHFGDGTRLSIL.

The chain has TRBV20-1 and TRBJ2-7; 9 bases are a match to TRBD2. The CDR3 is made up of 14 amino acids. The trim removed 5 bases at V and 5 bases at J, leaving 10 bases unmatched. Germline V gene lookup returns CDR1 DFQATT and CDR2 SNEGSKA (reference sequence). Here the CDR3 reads CSADTGTSTHEQYF. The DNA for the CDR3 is TGCAGTGCTGATACCGGGACTAGCACCCACGAGCAGTACTTC.

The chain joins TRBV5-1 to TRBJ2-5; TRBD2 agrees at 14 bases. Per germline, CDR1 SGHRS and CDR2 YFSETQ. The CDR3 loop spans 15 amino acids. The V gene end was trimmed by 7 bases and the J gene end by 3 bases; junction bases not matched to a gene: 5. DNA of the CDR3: TGCGCCAGCGGGGGACTAGCGGGGGTTGAAGAGACCCAGTACTTC. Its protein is CASGGLAGVEETQYF.

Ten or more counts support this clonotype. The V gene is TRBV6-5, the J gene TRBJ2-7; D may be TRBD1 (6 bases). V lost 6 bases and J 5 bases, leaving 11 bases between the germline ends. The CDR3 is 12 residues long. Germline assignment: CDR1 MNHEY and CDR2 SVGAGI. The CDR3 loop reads CASRETGNEQYV. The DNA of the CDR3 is TGTGCCAGCAGGGAAACAGGGAACGAGCAGTACGTC.

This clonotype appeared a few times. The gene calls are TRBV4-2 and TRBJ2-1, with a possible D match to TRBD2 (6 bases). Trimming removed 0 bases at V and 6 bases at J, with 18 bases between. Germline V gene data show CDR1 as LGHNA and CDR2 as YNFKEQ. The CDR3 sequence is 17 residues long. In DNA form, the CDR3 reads TGTGCCAGCAGCCAAGATCAAGGGAGACTAGTTTCCAATGAGCAGTTCTTC. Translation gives CASSQDQGRLVSNEQFF.

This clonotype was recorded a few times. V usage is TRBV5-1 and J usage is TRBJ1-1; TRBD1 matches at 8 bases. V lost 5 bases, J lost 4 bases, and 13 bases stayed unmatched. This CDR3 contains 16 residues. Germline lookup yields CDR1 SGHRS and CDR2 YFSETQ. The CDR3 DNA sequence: TGCGCCAGCAGACCGGCGGCGCAGGGGGCAGGCACTGAAGCTTTCTTT. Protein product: CASRPAAQGAGTEAFF.

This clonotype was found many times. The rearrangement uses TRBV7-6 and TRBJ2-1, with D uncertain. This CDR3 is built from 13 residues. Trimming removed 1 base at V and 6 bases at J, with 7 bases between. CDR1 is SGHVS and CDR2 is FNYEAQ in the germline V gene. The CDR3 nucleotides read TGTGCCAGCAGCTTAGTCAAGGGCAATGAGCAGTTCTTC. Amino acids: CASSLVKGNEQFF.

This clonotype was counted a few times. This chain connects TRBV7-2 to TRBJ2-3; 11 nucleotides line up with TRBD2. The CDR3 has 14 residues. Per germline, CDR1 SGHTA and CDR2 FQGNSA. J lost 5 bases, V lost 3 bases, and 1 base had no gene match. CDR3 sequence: CASSLGLAEDTQYF. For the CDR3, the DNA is TGTGCCAGCAGCTTGGGACTAGCGGAAGATACGCAGTATTTT.

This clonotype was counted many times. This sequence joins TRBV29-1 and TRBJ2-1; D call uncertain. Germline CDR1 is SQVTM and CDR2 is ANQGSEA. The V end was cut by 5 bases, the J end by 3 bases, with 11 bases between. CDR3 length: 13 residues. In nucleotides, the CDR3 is TGCAGCGTTCCCGCTTTGGGCTACAATGAGCAGTTCTTC. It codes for CSVPALGYNEQFF.

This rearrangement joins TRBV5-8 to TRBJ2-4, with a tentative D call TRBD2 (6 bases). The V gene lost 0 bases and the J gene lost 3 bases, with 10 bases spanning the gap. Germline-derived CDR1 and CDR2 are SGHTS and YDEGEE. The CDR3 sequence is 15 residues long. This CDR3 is CASSLVQGGKNIQYF. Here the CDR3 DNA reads TGTGCCAGCAGCTTGGTCCAGGGAGGCAAAAACATTCAGTACTTC. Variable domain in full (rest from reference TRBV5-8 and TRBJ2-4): EAGVTQSPTHLIKTRGQQATLRCSPISGHTSVYWYQQALGLGLQFLLWYDEGEERNRGNFPPRFSGRQFPNYSSELNVNALELEDSALYLCASSLVQGGKNIQYFGAGTRLSVL.

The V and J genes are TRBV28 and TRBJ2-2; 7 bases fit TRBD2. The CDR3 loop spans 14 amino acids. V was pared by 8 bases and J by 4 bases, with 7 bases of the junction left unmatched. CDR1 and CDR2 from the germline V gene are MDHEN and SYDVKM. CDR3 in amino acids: CASLAERITGELFF. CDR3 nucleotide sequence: TGTGCCAGCCTAGCGGAACGTATCACCGGGGAGCTGTTTTTT.

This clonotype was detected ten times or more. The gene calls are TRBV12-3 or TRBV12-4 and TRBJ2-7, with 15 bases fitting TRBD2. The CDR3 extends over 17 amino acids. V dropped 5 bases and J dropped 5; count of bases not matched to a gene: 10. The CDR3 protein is CASSPGLAGGLVHEQYF. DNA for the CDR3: TGTGCCAGCAGTCCGGGACTAGCGGGAGGTCTAGTTCACGAGCAGTACTTC.

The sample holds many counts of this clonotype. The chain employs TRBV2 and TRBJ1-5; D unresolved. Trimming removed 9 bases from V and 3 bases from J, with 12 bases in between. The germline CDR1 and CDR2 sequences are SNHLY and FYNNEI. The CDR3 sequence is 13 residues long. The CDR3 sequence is CARSDGPNQPQHF. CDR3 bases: TGTGCCAGGTCGGACGGACCCAATCAGCCCCAGCATTTT. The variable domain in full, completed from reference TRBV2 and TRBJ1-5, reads EPEVTQTPSHQVTQMGQEVILRCVPISNHLYFYWYRQILGQKVEFLVSFYNNEISEKSEIFDDQFSVERPDGSNFTLKIRSTKLEDSAMYFCARSDGPNQPQHFGDGTRLSIL.

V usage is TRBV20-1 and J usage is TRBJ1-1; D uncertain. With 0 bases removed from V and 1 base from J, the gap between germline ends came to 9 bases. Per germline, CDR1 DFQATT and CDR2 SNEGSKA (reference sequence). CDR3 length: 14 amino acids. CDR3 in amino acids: CSARDRAANTEAFF. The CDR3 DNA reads TGCAGTGCTAGAGATAGGGCAGCGAACACTGAAGCTTTCTTT.

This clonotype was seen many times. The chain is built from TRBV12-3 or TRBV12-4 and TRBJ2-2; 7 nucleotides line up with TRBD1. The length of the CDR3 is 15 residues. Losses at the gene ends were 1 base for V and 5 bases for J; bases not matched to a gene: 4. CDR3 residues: CASSLGGGGTGELFF. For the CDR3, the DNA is TGTGCCAGCAGTTTAGGAGGGGGCGGTACCGGGGAGCTGTTTTTT.

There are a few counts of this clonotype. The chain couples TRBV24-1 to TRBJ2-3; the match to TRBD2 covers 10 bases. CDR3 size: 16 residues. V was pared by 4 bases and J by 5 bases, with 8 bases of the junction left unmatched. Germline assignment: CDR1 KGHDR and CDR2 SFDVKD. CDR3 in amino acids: CATSDSGTSDGDTQYF. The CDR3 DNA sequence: TGTGCCACCAGTGACTCGGGGACTAGCGATGGAGATACGCAGTATTTT.

The DNA for the CDR3 is TGTGCCAGCAGTCCCGGGGCAAATGGGGCCAACGTCCTGACTTTC. Translating it yields CASSPGANGANVLTF. V and J are TRBV28 and TRBJ2-6; the D call may be TRBD1 or TRBD2 (5 bases each). In germline, CDR1 is MDHEN, CDR2 SYDVKM. The V gene lost 5 bases and the J gene lost 3 bases, with 11 bases spanning the gap. The CDR3 has 15 residues.

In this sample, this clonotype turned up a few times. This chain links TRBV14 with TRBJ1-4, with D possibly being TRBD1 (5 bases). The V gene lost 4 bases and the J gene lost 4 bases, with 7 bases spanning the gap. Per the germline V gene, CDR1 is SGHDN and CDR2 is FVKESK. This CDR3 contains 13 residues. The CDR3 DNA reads TGTGCCAGCAGCCCGACAGTTAATGAAAAACTGTTTTTT. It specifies CASSPTVNEKLFF. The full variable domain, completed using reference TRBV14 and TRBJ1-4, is EAGVTQFPSHSVIEKGQTVTLRCDPISGHDNLYWYRRVMGKEIKFLLHFVKESKQDESGMPNNRFLAERTGGTYSTLKVQPAELEDSGVYFCASSPTVNEKLFFGSGTQLSVL.

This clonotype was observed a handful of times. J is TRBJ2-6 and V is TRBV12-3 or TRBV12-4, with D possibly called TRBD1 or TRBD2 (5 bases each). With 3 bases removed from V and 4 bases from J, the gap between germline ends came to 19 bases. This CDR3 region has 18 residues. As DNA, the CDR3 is TGTGCCAGCAGTTTTAACTCGGGACGTGGACTCGGGGCCAACGTCCTGACTTTC. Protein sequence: CASSFNSGRGLGANVLTF.

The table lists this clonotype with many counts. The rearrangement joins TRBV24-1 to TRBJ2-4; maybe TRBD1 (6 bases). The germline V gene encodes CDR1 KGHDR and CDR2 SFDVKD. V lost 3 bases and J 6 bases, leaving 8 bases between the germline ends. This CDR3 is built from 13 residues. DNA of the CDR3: TGTGCCACCAGTGATACAGGGAGAAACATTCAGTACTTC. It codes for CATSDTGRNIQYF.